This T cell receptor (beta chain) appears in the sequencing data of a study of shared clonotypes between healthy human individuals. For the study at large: The study drew on two women and a few men aged 18 to 49 as donors.

There were only Caucasian adults among the donors, and all lived in Nashville, Tennessee. The assay was immunoSEQ multiplex PCR, and TCRdb's table has in-frame clones only and misses some. The sample lists about 2.3 million clones; just under 95% were seen once. V was clipped by 6 bases and J by 7 bases, with 21 bases between them. The CDR3 runs to 15 residues. From germline, CDR1 is MDHEN and CDR2 SYDVKM. Material: naive CD4+ T cells from PBMCs. Subset here: CD45RA+ positively selected. The TCR comes from a man in his late teens or twenties in good health. Some clones in this sample may be carry-over from other donors' samples. The chain joins TRBV28 to TRBJ1-2, with D maybe TRBD1 (6 bases). CDR3 nucleotide sequence: TGTGCCAGCAGAGCCTACAGGGTATCAATAGGTGGCTACACCTTC. Translated: CASRAYRVSIGGYTF.